Below are 22 T cell receptor beta chains sequenced from a single sample in a study of Tregs in tolerant kidney transplant recipients. Libraries were prepared by immunoSEQ multiplex PCR; TCRdb keeps only in-frame clonotypes and omits some of them. This sample has just under 65,000 clones, with 98% found just once. The specimen comprised Tregs from blood, sampled before the transplant. The receptors here all came from a human donor who received a combined kidney and bone marrow transplant.

The rearrangement uses TRBV5-1 and TRBJ2-5; perhaps TRBD2 as D (6 bases). The germline V gene has CDR1 SGHRS and CDR2 YFSETQ. The V end was cut by 5 bases, the J end by 2 bases, with 10 bases between. The CDR3 runs to 13 residues. The CDR3 protein is CASRRDFQETQYF. The CDR3 coding sequence is TGCGCCAGCAGGCGGGACTTTCAAGAGACCCAGTACTTC.

The chain employs TRBV7-2 and TRBJ1-6, with D tentatively TRBD1 (5 bases). The CDR3 sequence is 15 residues long. The germline V gene has CDR1 SGHTA and CDR2 FQGNSA. Trimming took 2 bases from V and 6 from J, leaving 11 bases between them. DNA for the CDR3: TGTGCCAGCAGCTTATTGGGGACTCGTAATTCACCCCTCCACTTT. Translated, it gives CASSLLGTRNSPLHF.

The J gene is TRBJ1-2, the V gene TRBV5-1; 9 bases are shared with TRBD1. The CDR3 has 14 amino acids. V was pared by 5 bases and J by 4 bases, with 6 bases of the junction left unmatched. CDR1 is SGHRS, CDR2 YFSETQ, per germline. This CDR3 is CASSSSGQGYGYTF. CDR3 nucleotide sequence: TGCGCCAGCAGTTCGTCGGGACAGGGCTATGGCTACACCTTC.

J is TRBJ2-7 and V is TRBV5-6; TRBD2 matches at 16 bases. Germline V lookup: CDR1 SGHDT, CDR2 YYEEEE. The trim removed 1 base at V and 3 bases at J, leaving 7 bases unmatched. The CDR3 runs to 18 residues. The CDR3 bases are TGTGCCAGCAGCTTGCGGGGACTAGCGGGAGGGCCGGGCTACGAGCAGTACTTC. Protein product: CASSLRGLAGGPGYEQYF.

This chain joins TRBV19 and TRBJ1-2; D is ambiguous. The germline V gene has CDR1 LNHDA and CDR2 SQIVND (reference sequence). The CDR3 length is 12 residues. V dropped 1 base and J dropped 6 bases, with 6 bases sitting between them. CDR3 in DNA: TGTGCCAGTAGTATAGTGGCAGATGGCTACACCTTC. It translates to CASSIVADGYTF. Combining the CDR3 with reference TRBV19 and TRBJ1-2 gives the whole variable domain DGGITQSPKYLFRKEGQNVTLSCEQNLNHDAMYWYRQDPGQGLRLIYYSQIVNDFQKGDIAEGYSVSREKKESFPLTVTSAQKNPTAFYLCASSIVADGYTFGSGTRLTVV.

V usage is TRBV7-9 and J usage is TRBJ2-1; D may be TRBD2 (5 bases). Germline-derived CDR1 and CDR2 are SEHNR and FQNEAQ (reference sequence). Trimming took 0 bases from V and 8 from J, leaving 11 bases between them. CDR3 size: 14 residues. The CDR3 DNA sequence: TGTGCCAGCAGCTTAGCGAAGAGGGCCGATGAGCAGTTCTTC. Translation gives CASSLAKRADEQFF.

This chain connects TRBV6-5 to TRBJ2-3; 10 bases are a match to TRBD2. CDR1 is MNHEY, CDR2 SVGAGI, per germline. Trimming cost V 4 bases and J 1 base; bases outside gene matches: 5. The CDR3 sequence is 16 residues long. The CDR3, as DNA: TGTGCCAGCAGTTGGGGCACTAGCGGGGGCACAGATACGCAGTATTTT. Amino acids: CASSWGTSGGTDTQYF.

V and J are TRBV19 and TRBJ1-1; D perhaps matches TRBD1 (6 bases). Trimming cost V 3 bases and J 0 bases, with 14 bases left between them. The CDR3 runs to 16 residues. Per germline, CDR1 LNHDA and CDR2 SQIVND (reference sequence). The CDR3 protein is CASSMEHRVMNTEAFF. The CDR3 nucleotides are TGTGCCAGTAGTATGGAACACAGGGTCATGAACACTGAAGCTTTCTTT. The full variable domain, rest sourced from reference TRBV19 and TRBJ1-1, is DGGITQSPKYLFRKEGQNVTLSCEQNLNHDAMYWYRQDPGQGLRLIYYSQIVNDFQKGDIAEGYSVSREKKESFPLTVTSAQKNPTAFYLCASSMEHRVMNTEAFFGQGTRLTVV.

This chain links TRBV2 with TRBJ2-1; 8 positions agree with TRBD2. Germline V gene sequence: CDR1 SNHLY, CDR2 FYNNEI. Trimming took 6 bases from V and 9 from J; bases not matched to a gene: 7. The CDR3 runs 13 residues. CDR3 loop: CASRGTRYAEQFF. The CDR3 region has the DNA TGTGCCAGCAGGGGGACTAGGTATGCTGAGCAGTTCTTC. The full variable domain, completed using reference TRBV2 and TRBJ2-1, is EPEVTQTPSHQVTQMGQEVILRCVPISNHLYFYWYRQILGQKVEFLVSFYNNEISEKSEIFDDQFSVERPDGSNFTLKIRSTKLEDSAMYFCASRGTRYAEQFFGPGTRLTVL.

This chain connects TRBV6-1 to TRBJ1-5; D is unresolved. Germline values: CDR1 MNHNS, CDR2 SASEGT. The CDR3 is made up of 13 amino acids. The germline V and J ends were trimmed by 5 bases and 6 bases, with 11 bases remaining between them. CDR3 residues: CASSSRRIQPQHF. The CDR3 DNA reads TGTGCCAGCAGTTCCCGGCGGATTCAGCCCCAGCATTTT.

The chain employs TRBV4-1 and TRBJ2-2; tentative D call: TRBD2 (5 bases). The CDR3 loop spans 14 amino acids. Germline V CDR1 and CDR2: MGHRA, YSYEKL. Trimming shortened V by 3 bases and J by 6 bases, and 11 bases separated the two germline ends. CDR3 nucleotides: TGCGCCAGCAGCCAGGGGAGAGAGGCCGGGGAGCTGTTTTTT. Translating it yields CASSQGREAGELFF.

The V and J genes are TRBV5-1 and TRBJ2-1, with 14 bases matching TRBD2. Germline loops: CDR1 SGHRS, CDR2 YFSETQ. This CDR3 spans 17 amino acids. Losses at the gene ends were 4 bases for V and 0 bases for J; bases not matched to a gene: 3. CDR3 bases: TGCGCCAGCAGCCGGACTAGCGGGGGGACCTCCTACAATGAGCAGTTCTTC. Translated: CASSRTSGGTSYNEQFF.

V is TRBV7-2 and J is TRBJ2-3, with D maybe TRBD2 (7 bases). CDR1 and CDR2 from the germline V gene are SGHTA and FQGNSA. V was cut by 1 base and J by 6 bases, with 14 bases left in between. This CDR3 has 15 amino acids. The CDR3 nucleotides read TGTGCCAGCAGCTTAGACGGGGGGCGAGGGGATACGCAGTATTTT. It yields the protein CASSLDGGRGDTQYF.

This clone appeared a single time. The chain has TRBV27 and TRBJ1-1; TRBD1 is a possible D gene (5 bases). The V and J ends lost 4 bases and 4 bases respectively, with 16 bases between them. Germline V gene data show CDR1 as MNHEY and CDR2 as SMNVEV (reference sequence). The CDR3 is made up of 15 amino acids. The DNA for the CDR3 is TGTGCCAGCAGTTCGTTACCCCAGGGCACCACTGAAGCTTTCTTT. Its protein is CASSSLPQGTTEAFF.

This chain uses TRBV10-1 with TRBJ1-1; 7 nucleotides align to TRBD1. Germline CDR1 WNHNN, CDR2 SYGVQD (reference sequence). The trim removed 6 bases at V and 0 bases at J, leaving 10 bases unmatched. There are 16 residues in the CDR3. In DNA form, the CDR3 reads TGCGCCAGCAGCCACCGACAGGGCTTTATGAACACTGAAGCTTTCTTT. This sequence encodes CASSHRQGFMNTEAFF.

The chain links TRBV30 to TRBJ1-1; TRBD1 matches 8 bases. The ends lost 3 bases at V and 9 bases at J; junction bases unmatched: 3. The CDR3 runs to 11 residues. Germline assignment: CDR1 GTSNPN and CDR2 SVGIG (reference sequence). CDR3 in DNA: TGTGCCTGGAGGGGACAGGTCAAAGCTTTCTTT. This codes for CAWRGQVKAFF.

This chain's CDR3 is CASSWGVGGLSNTEAFF. The CDR3 nucleotides read TGCGCCAGCAGCTGGGGAGTGGGGGGGCTTTCGAACACTGAAGCTTTCTTT. The V and J genes are TRBV5-1 and TRBJ1-1; TRBD1 might be the D (6 bases). The germline gives CDR1 SGHRS, CDR2 YFSETQ. The CDR3 spans 17 residues. Between the trimmed V and J ends, which lost 3 bases and 1 base, there was a span of 19 bases.

The rearrangement joins TRBV28 to TRBJ1-2; D might be TRBD1 (5 bases). The CDR3 loop spans 13 amino acids. Trimming left V 2 bases short and J 8 bases short, with 12 bases between. CDR1 and CDR2 from the germline V gene are MDHEN and SYDVKM. The CDR3 here is CASSLAGLGGYTF. CDR3 nucleotides: TGTGCCAGCAGTTTAGCAGGGCTAGGCGGCTACACCTTC.

This rearrangement joins TRBV2 to TRBJ1-5; D is ambiguous. The V gene's germline CDR1 is SNHLY and CDR2 FYNNEI. This CDR3 spans 12 amino acids. The V and J ends lost 6 bases and 4 bases respectively, with 7 bases between them. In nucleotides, the CDR3 is TGTGCCAGCAGGACAACGAATCAGCCCCAGCATTTT. This codes for CASRTTNQPQHF.

This clone was seen once. The V call is TRBV5-1, the J call TRBJ2-2; D is unclear. From germline, CDR1 is SGHRS and CDR2 YFSETQ. The CDR3 covers 13 residues. V lost 0 bases, J lost 7 bases, and 7 bases lay in between. The CDR3: CASSLARSGELFF. CDR3 in DNA: TGCGCCAGCAGCTTGGCGAGAAGCGGGGAGCTGTTTTTT.

This rearrangement joins TRBV15 to TRBJ1-5, with D maybe TRBD1 (6 bases). Trimming pared 0 bases from V and 7 bases from J, leaving 10 bases between. Germline lookup yields CDR1 LNHNV and CDR2 YYDKDF (reference sequence). CDR3 length equals 14 residues. CDR3 sequence (DNA): TGTGCCACCAGCAGAGAGGGGGCAGGGCAGCCCCAGCATTTT. This translates into CATSREGAGQPQHF.

This chain links TRBV5-6 with TRBJ2-7, with D unresolved. The CDR3 extends over 14 amino acids. CDR1 SGHDT and CDR2 YYEEEE come from the germline V gene. V lost 6 bases to trimming and J lost 3 bases, with 16 bases between them. The CDR3, as DNA: TGTGCCAGCACCCAGAGGTTCCTCTTCTACGAGCAGTACTTC. This sequence encodes CASTQRFLFYEQYF.